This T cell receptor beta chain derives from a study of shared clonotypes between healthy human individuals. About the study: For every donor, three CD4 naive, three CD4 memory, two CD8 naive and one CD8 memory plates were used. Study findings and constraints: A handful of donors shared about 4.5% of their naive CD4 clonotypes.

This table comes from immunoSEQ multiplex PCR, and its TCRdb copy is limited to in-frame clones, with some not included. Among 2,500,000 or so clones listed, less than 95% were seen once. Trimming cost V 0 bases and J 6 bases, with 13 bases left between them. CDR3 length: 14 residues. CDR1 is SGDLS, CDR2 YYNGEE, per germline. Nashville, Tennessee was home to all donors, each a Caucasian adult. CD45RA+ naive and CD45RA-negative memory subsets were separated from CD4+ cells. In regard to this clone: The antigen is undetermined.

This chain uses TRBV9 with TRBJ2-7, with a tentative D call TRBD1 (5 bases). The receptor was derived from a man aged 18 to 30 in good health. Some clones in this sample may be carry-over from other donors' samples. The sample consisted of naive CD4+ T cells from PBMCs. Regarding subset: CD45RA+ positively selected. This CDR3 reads CASSVAAGYSEQYF. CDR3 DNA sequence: TGTGCCAGCAGCGTAGCGGCAGGGTATAGCGAGCAGTACTTC.